Below are 27 T cell receptor beta chains sequenced from a single sample in a study of OX40 agonist ivuxolimab in advanced cancers. The method was immunoSEQ multiplex PCR; TCRdb's version includes in-frame clones alone and lacks a portion of them. The sample lists 100,000 to 110,000 clones, 75% to 90% occurring once. The starting material was CD4+ or CD8+ T cells sorted from blood, obtained in a trial of the OX40 agonist ivuxolimab. Receptor source: an adult with an advanced solid tumor such as melanoma, head and neck, liver or kidney cancer.

The V and J genes are TRBV11-2 and TRBJ1-5; weak D call: TRBD1 (5 bases). This CDR3 is built from 14 residues. V lost 1 base and J lost 3, with 7 bases in between. CDR1 is SGHAT, CDR2 FQNNGV, per germline. As DNA, the CDR3 is TGTGCCAGCAGCTTAGGGGGGGACAATCAGCCCCAGCATTTT. Its translation is CASSLGGDNQPQHF.

The gene calls are TRBV11-2 and TRBJ1-1; D not resolved. The germline V gene has CDR1 SGHAT and CDR2 FQNNGV. Trimming took off 1 base at V and 1 base at J, with 4 bases between the two ends. This CDR3 contains 13 residues. In nucleotides, the CDR3 is TGTGCCAGCAGCTTAGGGGCGAACACTGAAGCTTTCTTT. Amino acid sequence: CASSLGANTEAFF.

The chain combines TRBV5-1 with TRBJ1-1, with D possibly being TRBD1 (6 bases). V lost 0 bases to trimming and J lost 0 bases, with 9 bases between them. In germline, CDR1 is SGHRS, CDR2 YFSETQ. The CDR3 length is 15 residues. The CDR3: CASSLGGTMNTEAFF. The CDR3, as DNA: TGCGCCAGCAGCTTGGGTGGGACAATGAACACTGAAGCTTTCTTT.

The chain recombines TRBV6-5 with TRBJ2-2, with D possibly called TRBD1 or TRBD2 (6 bases each). This CDR3 has 16 amino acids. The germline V and J ends were trimmed by 0 bases and 8 bases, with 16 bases remaining between them. Per the germline V gene, CDR1 is MNHEY and CDR2 is SVGAGI. The CDR3 region is CASSYSIWGRGGELFF. CDR3 sequence (DNA): TGTGCCAGCAGTTACTCGATATGGGGGCGGGGAGGGGAGCTGTTTTTT.

The chain joins TRBV5-1 to TRBJ2-7, with 9 nucleotides matching TRBD1. The CDR3 totals 15 residues. J gave up 4 bases and V 0 bases, and 5 bases lay outside the gene matches. The germline V gene encodes CDR1 SGHRS and CDR2 YFSETQ. The CDR3 reads CASSLEVTGGYEQYF. Here the CDR3 DNA reads TGCGCCAGCAGCTTGGAAGTGACAGGGGGTTACGAGCAGTACTTC.

The rearrangement joins TRBV5-6 to TRBJ1-1; a possible D gene is TRBD1 (5 bases). This CDR3 is built from 13 residues. With 4 bases removed from V and 5 bases from J, the gap between germline ends came to 12 bases. CDR1 is SGHDT, CDR2 YYEEEE, per germline. In DNA, the CDR3 is TGTGCCAGCAGCCCGGGACCACTTACTGAAGCTTTCTTT. Amino acids: CASSPGPLTEAFF.

The rearrangement uses TRBV5-4 and TRBJ2-7, with TRBD2 identical over 7 bases. Per the germline V gene, CDR1 is SGHNT and CDR2 is YYREEE (reference sequence). This CDR3 is built from 16 residues. Unmatched junction bases numbered 14, after V lost 4 bases and J lost 4 bases. CDR3 sequence: CASSRRLAQSPYEQYF. CDR3 coding DNA: TGTGCCAGCAGCCGGCGACTAGCTCAGAGTCCTTACGAGCAGTACTTC.

The chain couples TRBV6-5 to TRBJ2-7; 9 bases fit TRBD2. The germline gives CDR1 MNHEY, CDR2 SVGAGI. The J segment lost 5 bases and the V segment lost 8 bases, leaving 7 bases of the junction unmatched. The CDR3 totals 13 residues. The CDR3 reads CASRWREGHEQYF. The DNA of the CDR3 is TGTGCCAGCCGCTGGCGGGAGGGCCACGAGCAGTACTTC.

This rearrangement joins TRBV27 to TRBJ2-5; D ambiguous. The ends were cut back, 4 bases at V and 4 bases at J, with 4 bases in the middle. Germline V gives CDR1 MNHEY, CDR2 SMNVEV (reference sequence). This CDR3 is built from 11 residues. Written as DNA, the CDR3 is TGTGCCAGCAGTTACCTAGAGACCCAGTACTTC. Translating it yields CASSYLETQYF.

The chain combines TRBV6-1 with TRBJ1-5; D is ambiguous. This CDR3 contains 16 residues. The germline V and J ends were trimmed by 4 bases and 0 bases, with 13 bases remaining between them. In germline, CDR1 is MNHNS, CDR2 SASEGT. CDR3 region: CASSGLAASSNQPQHF. For the CDR3, the DNA is TGTGCCAGCAGTGGGCTGGCTGCGAGTAGCAATCAGCCCCAGCATTTT.

This clone was detected once. V usage is TRBV4-1 and J usage is TRBJ1-4; 8 nucleotides line up with TRBD1. The CDR3 runs to 15 residues. The ends lost 1 base at V and 5 bases at J; junction bases unmatched: 3. Germline loops: CDR1 MGHRA, CDR2 YSYEKL. CDR3 coding DNA: TGCGCCAGCAGCCAAGGGACAGGGACAAATGAAAAACTGTTTTTT. Translation: CASSQGTGTNEKLFF.

In this sample, this clone turned up a few times. The chain joins TRBV2 to TRBJ1-1; the match to TRBD1 covers 7 bases. The germline gives CDR1 SNHLY, CDR2 FYNNEI. CDR3 length: 14 amino acids. The V segment lost 4 bases and the J segment 2 bases; nucleotides outside the gene matches: 4. CDR3 sequence (DNA): TGTGCCAGCAGTGTAAGGACAGGCAACACTGAAGCTTTCTTT. This codes for CASSVRTGNTEAFF.

V and J are TRBV19 and TRBJ1-5; 10 bases fit TRBD1. Germline V gene sequence: CDR1 LNHDA, CDR2 SQIVND (reference sequence). This CDR3 has 17 residues. V was clipped by 6 bases and J by 0 bases; unmatched bases: 8. CDR3 bases: TGTGCCAGTAGCCAGACAGGGGGCCGTTATAGCAATCAGCCCCAGCATTTT. This translates into CASSQTGGRYSNQPQHF.

The chain is built from TRBV18 and TRBJ1-1, with 9 bases aligning to TRBD1. The CDR3 covers 16 residues. The germline V gene has CDR1 KGHSH and CDR2 LQKENI. V lost 4 bases, J lost 1 base, and 7 bases stayed unmatched. CDR3 coding DNA: TGTGCCAGCTCACGACAGACAGGGGGTCCGAACACTGAAGCTTTCTTT. Amino acid sequence: CASSRQTGGPNTEAFF.

The CDR3 here is CAWRRQGGTGELFF. The CDR3 DNA reads as TGTGCCTGGAGGAGGCAGGGGGGCACCGGGGAGCTGTTTTTT. The chain uses TRBV30 and TRBJ2-2; the D gene is possibly TRBD1 (7 bases). With 3 bases removed from V and 4 bases from J, the gap between germline ends came to 12 bases. This CDR3 spans 14 amino acids. The germline CDR1 and CDR2 sequences are GTSNPN and SVGIG (reference sequence). Variable domain in full (rest from reference TRBV30 and TRBJ2-2): SQTIHQWPATLVQPVGSPLSLECTVEGTSNPNLYWYRQAAGRGLQLLFYSVGIGQISSEVPQNLSASRPQDRQFILSSKKLLLSDSGFYLCAWRRQGGTGELFFGEGSRLTVL.

The chain recombines TRBV25-1 with TRBJ1-1; no definite D call. This CDR3 region has 15 residues. V lost 4 bases and J 4 bases, leaving 16 bases between the germline ends. Germline values: CDR1 MGHDK, CDR2 SYGVNS. CDR3 DNA sequence: TGTGCCAGCAGTGGTAGACGGCAGAGGGTCACTGAAGCTTTCTTT. This gives the protein CASSGRRQRVTEAFF.

The chain combines TRBV5-4 with TRBJ1-2; D is unresolved. This CDR3 comprises 12 residues. Per the germline V gene, CDR1 is SGHNT and CDR2 is YYREEE (reference sequence). V was cut by 0 bases and J by 4 bases, with 4 bases left in between. DNA of the CDR3: TGTGCCAGCAGCTTGGACAGCTATGGCTACACCTTC. Its protein product is CASSLDSYGYTF.

This chain connects TRBV19 to TRBJ2-7; D possibly matches TRBD1 or TRBD2 (5 bases each). Germline V gene data show CDR1 as LNHDA and CDR2 as SQIVND (reference sequence). The CDR3 consists of 11 residues. Trimming shortened V by 3 bases and J by 9 bases, and 9 bases separated the two germline ends. The CDR3 region has the DNA TGTGCCAGTAGTATGGGGACCGGGCAGTACTTC. It translates to CASSMGTGQYF.

The chain is built from TRBV6-1 and TRBJ1-2; D remains ambiguous. V lost 7 bases and J lost 8, with 14 bases in between. The CDR3 is 12 residues long. Germline V CDR1 and CDR2: MNHNS, SASEGT. CDR3 protein: CASTTGIGGYTF. CDR3 coding DNA: TGTGCCAGCACTACGGGGATCGGCGGCTACACCTTC.

The chain couples TRBV2 to TRBJ2-1, with TRBD2 identical over 8 bases. The CDR3 covers 17 residues. Germline trimming cut 6 bases from V and 0 bases from J; bases unmatched to any gene: 10. Per germline, CDR1 SNHLY and CDR2 FYNNEI. This CDR3 reads CASRATSGGHSYNEQFF. As DNA, the CDR3 is TGTGCCAGCAGGGCTACCAGCGGGGGACACTCCTACAATGAGCAGTTCTTC.

This chain links TRBV5-1 with TRBJ2-5, with TRBD1 as a possible D gene (6 bases). CDR1 and CDR2 from the germline V gene are SGHRS and YFSETQ. The length of the CDR3 is 14 residues. The germline V and J ends were trimmed by 4 bases and 4 bases, with 14 bases remaining between them. The CDR3 is CASSQGMGSETQYF. The DNA for the CDR3 is TGCGCCAGCAGCCAGGGGATGGGCTCAGAGACCCAGTACTTC.

A single count supports this clone. The V call is TRBV6-6, the J call TRBJ1-4, with D uncertain. The V and J ends lost 2 bases and 0 bases respectively, with 4 bases between them. CDR3 size: 14 residues. Germline V gene data show CDR1 as MNHNY and CDR2 as SVGAGI (reference sequence). CDR3 sequence (DNA): TGTGCCAGCAGTTACAGATCAACTAATGAAAAACTGTTTTTT. Translated: CASSYRSTNEKLFF.

The chain has TRBV5-4 and TRBJ2-1; 8 nucleotides align to TRBD2. The CDR3 totals 15 residues. The germline CDR1 and CDR2 sequences are SGHNT and YYREEE (reference sequence). V gave up 6 bases and J gave up 8 bases; unmatched junction bases: 13. The CDR3 is CASKVPGLGRDEQFF. The CDR3, as DNA: TGTGCCAGCAAAGTCCCGGGACTAGGCCGTGATGAGCAGTTCTTC.

The chain links TRBV5-1 to TRBJ2-5, with 12 bases matching TRBD2. This CDR3 has 16 amino acids. Per the germline V gene, CDR1 is SGHRS and CDR2 is YFSETQ. The junction had 2 bases not matched to a gene; V was cut back by 0 bases and J by 2 bases. CDR3 DNA: TGCGCCAGCAGCTTGGTAGGACTAGCGGGACAAGAGACCCAGTACTTC. As protein: CASSLVGLAGQETQYF.

This clone appeared once. The chain links TRBV19 to TRBJ2-1; 10 bases map to TRBD1. CDR1 is LNHDA and CDR2 is SQIVND in the germline V gene (reference sequence). The CDR3 loop spans 15 amino acids. After removal of 5 bases from V and 4 bases from J, the junction contained 5 bases not matched to a gene. The CDR3 reads CASSWDRGYYNEQFF. In nucleotides, the CDR3 is TGTGCCAGTAGTTGGGACAGGGGCTATTACAATGAGCAGTTCTTC.

The chain has TRBV6-5 and TRBJ1-2; 7 bases fit TRBD1. The J segment lost 2 bases and the V segment lost 6 bases, leaving 3 bases of the junction unmatched. The germline CDR1 and CDR2 sequences are MNHEY and SVGAGI. This CDR3 contains 13 residues. The CDR3 coding sequence is TGTGCCAGCAGCAAACAGGGGAACTATGGCTACACCTTC. Amino acids: CASSKQGNYGYTF.

V usage is TRBV30 and J usage is TRBJ2-3; D call uncertain. The CDR3 is 11 amino acids. Germline V gives CDR1 GTSNPN, CDR2 SVGIG (reference sequence). The CDR3 spells CASGYSYTQYF. As DNA, the CDR3 is TGTGCATCCGGTTACTCCTATACGCAGTATTTT.